This is a list of T cell receptor beta chains from one sample in a study of cytomegalovirus exposure and HLA in healthy donors. The assay was immunoSEQ multiplex PCR, and TCRdb's table has in-frame clones only and misses some. The sample yields 250,000 to 400,000 clones, approximately 88% seen once. Sequenced material: PBMCs. These receptors came from a young man in good health and CMV-seronegative. CDR3s include the opening cysteine and the closing phenylalanine or tryptophan. A D gene is named only where the DNA matches it firmly. Expanded clones get a size class; other rows say once, few or many, or leave the size out.

d_gene	v_gene	j_gene	abundance	CDR3nt	CDR3aa
.	TRBV10-3	TRBJ2-5	.	TGTGCCATCAGTGTCGACTACAGCCAAGAGACCCAGTACTTC	CAISVDYSQETQYF
TRBD1	TRBV18	TRBJ1-4	.	TGTGCCAGCTCACCACGGGACAGGGGCCTTGAGAATGAAAAACTGTTTTTT	CASSPRDRGLENEKLFF
.	TRBV7-9	TRBJ2-7	.	TGTGCCAGCAGCTTAGATGCGACTATCCACTACGAGCAGTACTTC	CASSLDATIHYEQYF
TRBD2	TRBV10-1	TRBJ2-3	.	TGCGCCAGCAGCCCCGGGGGGTCCCCAGATACGCAGTATTTT	CASSPGGSPDTQYF
.	TRBV18	TRBJ1-6	.	TGTGCCAGCTCACCGACGACAGTGTATAATTCACCCCTCCACTTT	CASSPTTVYNSPLHF
.	TRBV4-1	TRBJ1-1	.	TGCGCCAGCAGCCAAGACCTAGCGGGGGGCACTGAAGCTTTCTTT	CASSQDLAGGTEAFF
.	TRBV2	TRBJ1-5	few	TGTGCCAGCAGGGCAGATAGCAATCAGCCCCAGCATTTT	CASRADSNQPQHF
.	TRBV27	TRBJ2-5	.	TGTGCCAGCACCTCGCAGGGCCTAGAGACCCAGTACTTC	CASTSQGLETQYF
.	TRBV5-1	TRBJ2-7	.	TGCGCCAGCAGCTTGGTGACCGGGAAGAGCTCCTACGAGCAGTACTTC	CASSLVTGKSSYEQYF
TRBD1	TRBV7-2	TRBJ1-1	.	TGTGCCAGCAGCCTCACAGGGGACGTGGTGGGCACTGAAGCTTTCTTT	CASSLTGDVVGTEAFF
.	TRBV2	TRBJ1-2	.	TGTGCCAGCATCGGCGCTATACAGGGATTTAAGGATGGCTACACCTTC	CASIGAIQGFKDGYTF
.	TRBV19	TRBJ1-3	.	TGTGCCAGTAGTCAACTCAGGATTCCTGGAAACACCATATATTTT	CASSQLRIPGNTIYF
TRBD1	TRBV29-1	TRBJ2-7	.	TGCAGCGCTCTTCGGACAGGGGTCTACGACGAGCAGTACTTC	CSALRTGVYDEQYF
TRBD1	TRBV9	TRBJ1-1	.	TGTGCCAGCAGCGCGGGTCTAACAGGGGTATACACTGAAGCTTTCTTT	CASSAGLTGVYTEAFF
TRBD1	TRBV30	TRBJ2-1	.	TGTGCCTGGAGTGGAGGGACAGGGGCCTACAATGAGCAGTTCTTC	CAWSGGTGAYNEQFF
TRBD1	TRBV2	TRBJ2-1	.	TGTGCCAGCAGTGAAGAAGGGACAGCCCACTCCTACAATGAGCAGTTCTTC	CASSEEGTAHSYNEQFF
.	TRBV7-2	TRBJ2-7	.	TGTGCCAGCGGGCGGGGGCTAGCTAGCTACGAGCAGTACTTC	CASGRGLASYEQYF
TRBD2	TRBV19	TRBJ2-7	.	TGTGCCAGCCAGGCTAGCGGGGGGACCAGCTCCTACGAGCAGTACTTC	CASQASGGTSSYEQYF
.	TRBV6-1	TRBJ1-1	.	TGTGCCAGCAGTGAACGGGAAGGGGGAAACACTGAAGCTTTCTTT	CASSEREGGNTEAFF
.	TRBV4-1	TRBJ1-4	.	TGCGCCAGCAACGCGGGCGGGGGTGGAGAAAAACTGTTTTTT	CASNAGGGGEKLFF
.	TRBV2	TRBJ1-1	.	TGTGCCAGCAGTGCTAGGCCGAACACTGAAGCTTTCTTT	CASSARPNTEAFF
.	TRBV11-2	TRBJ2-7	few	TGTGCCAGCAGCTCCCGACAGGGAGGAGGCGAGCAGTACTTC	CASSSRQGGGEQYF
TRBD1	TRBV6-1	TRBJ2-7	.	TGTGCCAGCAGTGAACCGACAGGGAGAGCAACCTACGAGCAGTACTTC	CASSEPTGRATYEQYF
.	TRBV7-7	TRBJ1-1	once	TGTGCCAGCAGCTTACAGGTGAACACTGAAGCTTTCTTT	CASSLQVNTEAFF
.	TRBV10-3	TRBJ1-2	few	TGTGCCATCAGGGGCCCCTCCAATGGCGGCTACACCTTC	CAIRGPSNGGYTF
TRBD1	TRBV9	TRBJ2-2	.	TGTGCCAGCAGCCCTCGGACAGGGTCGGGCGCCACCGGGGAGCTGTTTTTT	CASSPRTGSGATGELFF
TRBD1	TRBV18	TRBJ2-7	.	TGTGCCAGCTCACCTCCCCAGGGGGCGCCTTTAAAGCAGTACTTC	CASSPPQGAPLKQYF
.	TRBV2	TRBJ2-7	.	TGTGCCAGCAGTTGGGAGGACAGGAGTAGCTCCTACGAGCAGTACTTC	CASSWEDRSSSYEQYF
.	TRBV7-7	TRBJ2-5	.	TGTGCCAGCAGCATAAACAGGGGAGGATCGGGCCAAGAGACCCAGTACTTC	CASSINRGGSGQETQYF
TRBD1	TRBV11-2	TRBJ1-6	.	TGTGCCAGCAGCCCACACTCCCGGAATAACAGGGGTTCACCCCTCCACTTT	CASSPHSRNNRGSPLHF
TRBD1	TRBV2	TRBJ1-1	once	TGTGCCAGCAGCGGGGACAGGGGGATCAAACTGAACACTGAAGCTTTCTTT	CASSGDRGIKLNTEAFF
.	TRBV5-1	TRBJ1-2	.	TGCGCCAGCAGCTTGTCCGAGTCCGGGGGCTACACCTTC	CASSLSESGGYTF
.	TRBV6-1	TRBJ2-2	.	TGTGCCAGCACTCTTGTAGCGGACACCGGGGAGCTGTTTTTT	CASTLVADTGELFF
.	TRBV7-9	TRBJ1-4	.	TGTGCCAGCAGCTTAGTCTCAGGAAGTACTAATGAAAAACTGTTTTTT	CASSLVSGSTNEKLFF
.	TRBV10-3	TRBJ1-1	.	TGTGCCATCAGTCTAGCCAGTAACACTGAAGCTTTCTTT	CAISLASNTEAFF
.	TRBV11-2	TRBJ1-2	.	TGTGCCAGCAGCTTGCAGGGGGGCTACACCTTC	CASSLQGGYTF
.	TRBV30	TRBJ2-5	few	TGTGCCTGGAGTCCAGGGTTGCGGGAGACCCAGTACTTC	CAWSPGLRETQYF
TRBD1	TRBV27	TRBJ1-5	.	TGTGCCAGCAGTCAACAGGGGTTGGAGCAGCCCCAGCATTTT	CASSQQGLEQPQHF
.	TRBV6-1	TRBJ1-6	few	TGTGCCGTAACCCGGACAGAGTATAATTCACCCCTCCACTTT	CAVTRTEYNSPLHF
TRBD1	TRBV6-1	TRBJ1-4	.	TGTGCCAGCAGTGAAAAGGACAGGACAACTAATGAAAAACTGTTTTTT	CASSEKDRTTNEKLFF
TRBD1	TRBV7-8	TRBJ2-7	.	TGTGCCAGCAGCTCAGAGACAGGGAGCTCCTACGAGCAGTACTTC	CASSSETGSSYEQYF
TRBD1	TRBV6-6	TRBJ2-7	.	TGTGCCAGCAGTTACGGGACAGGAGCCTACGAGCAGTACTTC	CASSYGTGAYEQYF
.	TRBV6-1	TRBJ1-3	.	TGTGCCAGCAGTGAAGCCGGCGGTGGAAACACCATATATTTT	CASSEAGGGNTIYF
.	TRBV29-1	TRBJ1-3	.	TGCAGCGTTGCAGCCGACAGCTCTGGAAACACCATATATTTT	CSVAADSSGNTIYF
.	TRBV19	TRBJ2-2	.	TGTGCCAGTGGGAGGAGGGACGTTCAGGCCGGGGAGCTGTTTTTT	CASGRRDVQAGELFF
TRBD1	TRBV5-4	TRBJ1-1	.	TGTGCCAGCAGCCCGACAGGGGTCCCTGAAGCTTTCTTT	CASSPTGVPEAFF
TRBD1	TRBV6-5	TRBJ1-1	.	TGTGCCAGCAGTCGCGGCGGGACAGGGGGCACTGAAGCTTTCTTT	CASSRGGTGGTEAFF